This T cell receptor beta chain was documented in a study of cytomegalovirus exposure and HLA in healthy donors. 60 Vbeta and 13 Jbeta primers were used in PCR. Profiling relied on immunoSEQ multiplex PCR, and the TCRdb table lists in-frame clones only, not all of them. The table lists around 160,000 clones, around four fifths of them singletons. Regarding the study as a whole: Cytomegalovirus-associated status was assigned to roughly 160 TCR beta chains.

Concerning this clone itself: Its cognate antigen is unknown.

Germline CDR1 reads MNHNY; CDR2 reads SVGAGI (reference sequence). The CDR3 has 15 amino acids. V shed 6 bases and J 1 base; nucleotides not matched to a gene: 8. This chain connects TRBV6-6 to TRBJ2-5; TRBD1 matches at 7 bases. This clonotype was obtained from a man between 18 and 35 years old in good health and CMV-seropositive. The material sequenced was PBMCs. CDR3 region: CASSFTRQGQETQYF. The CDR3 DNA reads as TGTGCCAGCAGCTTTACAAGACAGGGCCAAGAGACCCAGTACTTC.